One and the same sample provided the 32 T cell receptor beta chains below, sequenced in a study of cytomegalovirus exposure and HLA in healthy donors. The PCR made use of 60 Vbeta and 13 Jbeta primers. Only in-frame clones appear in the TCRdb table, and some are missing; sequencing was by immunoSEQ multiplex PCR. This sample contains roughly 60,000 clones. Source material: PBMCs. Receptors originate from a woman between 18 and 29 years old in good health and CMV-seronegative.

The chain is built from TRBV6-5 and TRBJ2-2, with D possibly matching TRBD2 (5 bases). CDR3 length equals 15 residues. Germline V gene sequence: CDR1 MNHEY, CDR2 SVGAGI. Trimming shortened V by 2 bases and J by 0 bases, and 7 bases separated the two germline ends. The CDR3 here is CASSYQRTNTGELFF. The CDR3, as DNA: TGTGCCAGCAGTTACCAGCGGACGAACACCGGGGAGCTGTTTTTT.

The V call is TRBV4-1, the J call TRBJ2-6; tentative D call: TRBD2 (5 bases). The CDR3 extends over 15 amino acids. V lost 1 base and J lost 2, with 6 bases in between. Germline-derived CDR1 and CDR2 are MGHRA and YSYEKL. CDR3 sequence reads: CASSQVGAGANVLTF. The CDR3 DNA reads TGCGCCAGCAGCCAAGTGGGAGCTGGGGCCAACGTCCTGACTTTC.

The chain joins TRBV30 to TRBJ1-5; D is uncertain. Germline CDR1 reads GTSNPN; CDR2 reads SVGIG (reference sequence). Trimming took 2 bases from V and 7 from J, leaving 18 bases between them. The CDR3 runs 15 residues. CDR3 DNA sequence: TGTGCCTGGAGTCGATTGGACGGCACGGGGCAGCCCCAGCATTTT. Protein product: CAWSRLDGTGQPQHF.

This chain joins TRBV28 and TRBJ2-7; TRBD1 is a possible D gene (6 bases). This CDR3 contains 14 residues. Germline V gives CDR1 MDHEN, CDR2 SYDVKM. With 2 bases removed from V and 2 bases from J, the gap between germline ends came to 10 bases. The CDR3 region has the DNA TGTGCCAGCAGTTTAGGGGGCATCGCCTACGAGCAGTACTTC. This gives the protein CASSLGGIAYEQYF. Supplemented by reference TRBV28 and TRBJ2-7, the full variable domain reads DVKVTQSSRYLVKRTGEKVFLECVQDMDHENMFWYRQDPGLGLRLIYFSYDVKMKEKGDIPEGYSVSREKKERFSLILESASTNQTSMYLCASSLGGIAYEQYFGPGTRLTVT.

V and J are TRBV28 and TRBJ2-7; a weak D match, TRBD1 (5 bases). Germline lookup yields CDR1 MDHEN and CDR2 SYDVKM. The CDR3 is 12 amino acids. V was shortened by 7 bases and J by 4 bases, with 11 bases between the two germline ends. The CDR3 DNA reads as TGTGCCAGCACGACAGAACCGTACGAGCAGTACTTC. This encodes CASTTEPYEQYF.

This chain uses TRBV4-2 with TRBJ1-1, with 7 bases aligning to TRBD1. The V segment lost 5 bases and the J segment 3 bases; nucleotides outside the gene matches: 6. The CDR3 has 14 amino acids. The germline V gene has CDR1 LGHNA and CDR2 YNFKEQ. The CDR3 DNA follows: TGTGCCAGCAGCAGACAGGGCTGGGACACTGAAGCTTTCTTT. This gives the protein CASSRQGWDTEAFF.

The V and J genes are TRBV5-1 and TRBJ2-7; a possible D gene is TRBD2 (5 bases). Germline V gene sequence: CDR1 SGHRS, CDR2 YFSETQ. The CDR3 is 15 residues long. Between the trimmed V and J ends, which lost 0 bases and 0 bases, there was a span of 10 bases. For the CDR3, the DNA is TGCGCCAGCAGCTTGGGGGGAGCTAGCTCCTACGAGCAGTACTTC. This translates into CASSLGGASSYEQYF.

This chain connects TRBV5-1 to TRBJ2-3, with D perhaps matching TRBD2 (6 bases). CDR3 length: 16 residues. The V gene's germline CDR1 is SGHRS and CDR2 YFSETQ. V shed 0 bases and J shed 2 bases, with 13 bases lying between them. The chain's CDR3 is CASSLGASVPTDTQYF. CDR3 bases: TGCGCCAGCAGCTTGGGTGCTAGCGTACCCACAGATACGCAGTATTTT.

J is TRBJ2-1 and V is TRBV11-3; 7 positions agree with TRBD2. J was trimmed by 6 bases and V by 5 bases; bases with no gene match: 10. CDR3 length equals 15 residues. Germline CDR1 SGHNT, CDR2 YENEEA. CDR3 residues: CASSPGLDGGNEQFF. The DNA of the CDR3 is TGTGCCAGCAGCCCCGGACTAGACGGTGGCAATGAGCAGTTCTTC.

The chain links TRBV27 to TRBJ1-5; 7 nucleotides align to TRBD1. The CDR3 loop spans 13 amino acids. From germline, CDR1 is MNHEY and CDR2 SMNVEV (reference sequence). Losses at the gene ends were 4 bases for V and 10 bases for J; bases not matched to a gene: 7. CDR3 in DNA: TGTGCCAGCAGTTCGGCAGGGGGGCAACCCCAGCATTTT. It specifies CASSSAGGQPQHF.

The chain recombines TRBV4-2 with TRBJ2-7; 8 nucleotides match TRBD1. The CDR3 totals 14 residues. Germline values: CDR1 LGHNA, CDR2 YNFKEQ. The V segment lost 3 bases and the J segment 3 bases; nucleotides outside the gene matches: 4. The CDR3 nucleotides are TGTGCCAGCAGCCAGGACAGGGCTTACTACGAGCAGTACTTC. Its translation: CASSQDRAYYEQYF.

CDR3 coding DNA: TGTGCCGGCCTTGGGGGGGTGGATGAAAAACTGTTTTTT. Its protein product is CAGLGGVDEKLFF. This rearrangement joins TRBV30 to TRBJ1-4; D is possibly TRBD1 (5 bases). Trimming removed 8 bases from V and 6 bases from J, with 16 bases in between. The CDR3 totals 13 residues. Germline CDR1 reads GTSNPN; CDR2 reads SVGIG (reference sequence).

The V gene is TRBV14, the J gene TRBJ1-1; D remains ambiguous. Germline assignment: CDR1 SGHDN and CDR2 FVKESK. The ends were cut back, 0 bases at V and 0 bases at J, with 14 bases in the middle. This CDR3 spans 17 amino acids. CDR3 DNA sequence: TGTGCCAGCAGCCAAGACCCGCTAGATTTTATGAACACTGAAGCTTTCTTT. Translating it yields CASSQDPLDFMNTEAFF.

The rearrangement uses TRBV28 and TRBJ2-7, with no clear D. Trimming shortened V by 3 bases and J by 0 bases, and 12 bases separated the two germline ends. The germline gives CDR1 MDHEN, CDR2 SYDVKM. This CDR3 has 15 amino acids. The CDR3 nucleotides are TGTGCCAGCAGTTTGGGCCAGCTATCCTCCTACGAGCAGTACTTC. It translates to CASSLGQLSSYEQYF. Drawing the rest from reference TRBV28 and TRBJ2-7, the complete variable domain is DVKVTQSSRYLVKRTGEKVFLECVQDMDHENMFWYRQDPGLGLRLIYFSYDVKMKEKGDIPEGYSVSREKKERFSLILESASTNQTSMYLCASSLGQLSSYEQYFGPGTRLTVT.

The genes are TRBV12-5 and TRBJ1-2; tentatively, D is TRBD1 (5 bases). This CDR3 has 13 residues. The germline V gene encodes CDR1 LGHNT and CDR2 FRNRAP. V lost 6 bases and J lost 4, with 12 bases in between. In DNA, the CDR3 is TGTGCTAGTGGGGCAAGGACACGCTATGGCTACACCTTC. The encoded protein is CASGARTRYGYTF.

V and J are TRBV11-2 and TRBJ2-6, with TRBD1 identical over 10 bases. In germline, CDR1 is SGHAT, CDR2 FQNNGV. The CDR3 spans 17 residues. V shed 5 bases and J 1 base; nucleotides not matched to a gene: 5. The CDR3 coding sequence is TGTGCCAGCAGCCCCTGGGACAGGGGTTCTGGGGCCAACGTCCTGACTTTC. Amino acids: CASSPWDRGSGANVLTF. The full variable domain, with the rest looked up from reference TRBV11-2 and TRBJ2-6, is EAGVAQSPRYKIIEKRQSVAFWCNPISGHATLYWYQQILGQGPKLLIQFQNNGVVDDSQLPKDRFSAERLKGVDSTLKIQPAKLEDSAVYLCASSPWDRGSGANVLTFGAGSRLTVL.

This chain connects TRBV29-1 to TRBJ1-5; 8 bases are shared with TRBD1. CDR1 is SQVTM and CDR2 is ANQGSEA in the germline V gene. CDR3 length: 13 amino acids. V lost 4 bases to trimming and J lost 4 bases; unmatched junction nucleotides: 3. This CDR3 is CSVGQGANQPQHF. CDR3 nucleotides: TGCAGCGTTGGGCAGGGGGCGAATCAGCCCCAGCATTTT.

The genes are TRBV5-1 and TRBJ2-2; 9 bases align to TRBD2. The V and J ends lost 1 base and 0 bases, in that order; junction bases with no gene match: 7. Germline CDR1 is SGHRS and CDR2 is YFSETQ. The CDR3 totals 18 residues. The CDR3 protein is CASSLNGLATANTGELFF. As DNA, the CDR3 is TGCGCCAGCAGCTTGAACGGACTAGCGACCGCGAACACCGGGGAGCTGTTTTTT. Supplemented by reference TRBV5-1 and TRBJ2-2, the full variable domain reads KAGVTQTPRYLIKTRGQQVTLSCSPISGHRSVSWYQQTPGQGLQFLFEYFSETQRNKGNFPGRFSGRQFSNSRSEMNVSTLELGDSALYLCASSLNGLATANTGELFFGEGSRLTVL.

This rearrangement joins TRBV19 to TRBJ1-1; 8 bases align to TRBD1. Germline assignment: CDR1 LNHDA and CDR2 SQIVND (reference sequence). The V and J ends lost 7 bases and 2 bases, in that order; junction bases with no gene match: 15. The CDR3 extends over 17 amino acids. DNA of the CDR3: TGTGCCAGTACCCACAGGGGGGTACGTCGACGTAACACTGAAGCTTTCTTT. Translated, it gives CASTHRGVRRRNTEAFF.

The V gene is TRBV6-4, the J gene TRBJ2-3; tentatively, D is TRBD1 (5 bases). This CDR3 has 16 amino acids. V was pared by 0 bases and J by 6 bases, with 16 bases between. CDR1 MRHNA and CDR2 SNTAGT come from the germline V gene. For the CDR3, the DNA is TGTGCCAGCAGTGACTCGAGTCAAGGGGTGGTGGATACGCAGTATTTT. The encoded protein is CASSDSSQGVVDTQYF.

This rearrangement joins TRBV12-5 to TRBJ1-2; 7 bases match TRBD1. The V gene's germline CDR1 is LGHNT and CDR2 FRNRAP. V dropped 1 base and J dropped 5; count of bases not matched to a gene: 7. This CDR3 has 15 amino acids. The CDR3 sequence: CASGLAGGGIYGYTF. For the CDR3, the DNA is TGTGCTAGTGGTTTGGCTGGAGGGGGCATTTATGGCTACACCTTC.

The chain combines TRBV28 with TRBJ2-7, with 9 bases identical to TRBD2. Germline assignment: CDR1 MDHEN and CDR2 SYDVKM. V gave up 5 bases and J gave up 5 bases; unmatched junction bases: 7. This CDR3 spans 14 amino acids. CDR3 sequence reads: CASSPGTSLHEQYF. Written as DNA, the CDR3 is TGTGCCAGCAGTCCGGGGACTAGCCTCCACGAGCAGTACTTC.

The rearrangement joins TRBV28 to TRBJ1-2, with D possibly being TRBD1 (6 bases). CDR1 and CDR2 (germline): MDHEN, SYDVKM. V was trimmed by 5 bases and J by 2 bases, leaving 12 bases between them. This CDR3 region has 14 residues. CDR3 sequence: CASSTGTNNYGYTF. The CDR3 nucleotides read TGTGCCAGCAGTACCGGGACAAACAACTATGGCTACACCTTC.

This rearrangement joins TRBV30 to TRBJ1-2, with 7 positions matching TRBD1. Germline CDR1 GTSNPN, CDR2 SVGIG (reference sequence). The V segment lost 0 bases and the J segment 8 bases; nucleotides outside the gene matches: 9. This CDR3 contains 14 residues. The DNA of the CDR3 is TGTGCCTGGAGTGTTAACAGGGGTGTAAGAGGCTACACCTTC. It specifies CAWSVNRGVRGYTF.

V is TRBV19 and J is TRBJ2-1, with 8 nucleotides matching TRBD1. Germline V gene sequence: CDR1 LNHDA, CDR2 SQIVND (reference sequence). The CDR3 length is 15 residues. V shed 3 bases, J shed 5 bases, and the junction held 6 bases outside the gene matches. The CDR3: CASSIDRGPDNEQFF. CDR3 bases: TGTGCCAGTAGTATCGACAGGGGCCCAGACAATGAGCAGTTCTTC.

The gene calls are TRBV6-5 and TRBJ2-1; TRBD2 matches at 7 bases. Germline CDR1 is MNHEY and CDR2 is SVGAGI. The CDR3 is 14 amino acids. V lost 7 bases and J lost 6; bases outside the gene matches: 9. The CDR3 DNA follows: TGTGCCAGCAAACCCGGCGGACTAGTCAATGAGCAGTTCTTC. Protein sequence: CASKPGGLVNEQFF.

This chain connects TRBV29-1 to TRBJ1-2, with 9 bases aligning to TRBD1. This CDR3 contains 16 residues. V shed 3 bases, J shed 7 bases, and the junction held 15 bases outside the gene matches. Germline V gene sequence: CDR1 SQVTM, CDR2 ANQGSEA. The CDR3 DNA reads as TGCAGCGTTGAGAGGACTTTAACCGGGACAGGGAGTGGCTACACCTTC. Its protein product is CSVERTLTGTGSGYTF. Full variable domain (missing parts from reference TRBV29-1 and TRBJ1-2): SAVISQKPSRDICQRGTSLTIQCQVDSQVTMMFWYRQQPGQSLTLIATANQGSEATYESGFVIDKFPISRPNLTFSTLTVSNMSPEDSSIYLCSVERTLTGTGSGYTFGSGTRLTVV.

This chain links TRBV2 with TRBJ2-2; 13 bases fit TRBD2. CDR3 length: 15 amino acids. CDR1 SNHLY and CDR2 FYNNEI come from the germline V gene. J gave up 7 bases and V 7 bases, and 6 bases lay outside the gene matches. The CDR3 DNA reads TGTGCCAGCACCGGGACTAGCGGGAACGTCGGGGAGCTGTTTTTT. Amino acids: CASTGTSGNVGELFF.

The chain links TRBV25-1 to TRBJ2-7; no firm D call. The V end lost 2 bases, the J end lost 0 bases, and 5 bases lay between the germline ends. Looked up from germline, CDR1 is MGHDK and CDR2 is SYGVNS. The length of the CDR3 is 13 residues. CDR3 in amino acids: CASSEASSYEQYF. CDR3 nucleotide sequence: TGTGCCAGCAGTGAAGCGAGCTCCTACGAGCAGTACTTC.

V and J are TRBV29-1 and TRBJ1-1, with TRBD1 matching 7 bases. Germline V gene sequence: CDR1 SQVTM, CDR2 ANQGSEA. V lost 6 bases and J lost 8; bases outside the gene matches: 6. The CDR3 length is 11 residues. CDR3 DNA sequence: TGCAGCGTAGCACAGGGGAGGGAAGCTTTCTTT. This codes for CSVAQGREAFF.

CDR3 protein: CASSRQQDLYEQYF. Here the CDR3 DNA reads TGTGCCAGCAGCCGACAACAGGATTTGTACGAGCAGTACTTC. The chain joins TRBV7-2 to TRBJ2-7, with D tentatively TRBD1 (5 bases). The CDR3 contains 14 residues. The germline CDR1 and CDR2 sequences are SGHTA and FQGNSA. Trimming cost V 5 bases and J 4 bases, with 15 bases left between them.

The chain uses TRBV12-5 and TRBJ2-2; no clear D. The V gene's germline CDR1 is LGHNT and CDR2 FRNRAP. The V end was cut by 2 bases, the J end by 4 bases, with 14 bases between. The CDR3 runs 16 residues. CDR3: CASGLSPTQATGELFF. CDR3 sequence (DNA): TGTGCTAGTGGTTTGTCCCCAACGCAGGCCACCGGGGAGCTGTTTTTT.